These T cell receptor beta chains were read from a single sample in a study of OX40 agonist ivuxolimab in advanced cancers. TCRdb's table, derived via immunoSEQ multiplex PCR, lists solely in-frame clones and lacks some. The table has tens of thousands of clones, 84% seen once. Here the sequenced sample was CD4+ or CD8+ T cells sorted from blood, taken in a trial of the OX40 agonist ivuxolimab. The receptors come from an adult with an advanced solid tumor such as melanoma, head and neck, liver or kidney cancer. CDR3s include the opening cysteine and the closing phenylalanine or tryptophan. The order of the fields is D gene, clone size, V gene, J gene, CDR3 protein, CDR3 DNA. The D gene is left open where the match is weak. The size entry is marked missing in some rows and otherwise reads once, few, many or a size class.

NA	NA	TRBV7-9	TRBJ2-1	CASSYVGSSSYNEQFF	TGTGCCAGCAGCTATGTGGGGTCTAGCTCCTACAATGAGCAGTTCTTC
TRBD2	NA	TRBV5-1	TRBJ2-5	CASRTGLAGGETQYF	TGCGCCAGCAGAACGGGACTAGCGGGGGGGGAGACCCAGTACTTC
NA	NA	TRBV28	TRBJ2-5	CASSQGQETQYF	TGTGCCAGCTCCCAGGGTCAAGAGACCCAGTACTTC
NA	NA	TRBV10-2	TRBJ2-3	CASTHRGIEDTQYF	TGCGCCAGCACCCATCGGGGGATAGAGGATACGCAGTATTTT
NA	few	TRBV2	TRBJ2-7	CASSVRSYEQYF	TGTGCCAGCAGTGTACGTTCCTACGAGCAGTACTTC
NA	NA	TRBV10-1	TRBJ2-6	CASSESRVSGANVLTF	TGCGCCAGCAGTGAGTCGAGGGTCTCTGGGGCCAACGTCCTGACTTTC
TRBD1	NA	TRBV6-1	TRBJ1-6	CASSGKQGAVAVSYNSPLHF	TGTGCCAGCAGTGGAAAACAGGGGGCAGTTGCCGTCTCCTATAATTCACCCCTCCACTTT
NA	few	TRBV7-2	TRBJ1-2	CASSPDSRYYGYTF	TGTGCCAGCAGCCCGGACAGCCGTTACTATGGCTACACCTTC
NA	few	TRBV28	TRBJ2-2	CASGSIGVTYTGELFF	TGTGCCAGCGGCTCAATCGGGGTAACGTACACCGGGGAGCTGTTTTTT
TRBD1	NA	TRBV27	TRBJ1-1	CASSLGQGDTEAFF	TGTGCCAGCAGTCTGGGACAGGGGGACACTGAAGCTTTCTTT
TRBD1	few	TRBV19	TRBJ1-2	CATKRTGSIANYGYTF	TGTGCCACCAAAAGGACAGGGTCTATAGCTAACTATGGCTACACCTTC
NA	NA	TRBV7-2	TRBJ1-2	CASSLAGVQGYTF	TGTGCCAGCAGCTTAGCAGGGGTTCAGGGCTACACCTTC
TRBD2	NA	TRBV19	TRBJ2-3	CASRTSGHIRRTQYF	TGTGCCAGTAGGACTAGCGGGCACATCCGGAGGACGCAGTATTTT
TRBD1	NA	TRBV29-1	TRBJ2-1	CSVETRGQGAPYNEQFF	TGCAGCGTTGAAACGAGGGGACAGGGGGCCCCCTACAATGAGCAGTTCTTC
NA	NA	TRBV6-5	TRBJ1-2	CASSPGYGYTF	TGTGCCAGCAGTCCTGGCTATGGCTACACCTTC
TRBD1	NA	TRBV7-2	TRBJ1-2	CASSLGDSRDYGYTF	TGTGCCAGCAGCTTAGGGGACAGCCGAGACTATGGCTACACCTTC
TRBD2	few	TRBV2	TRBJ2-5	CASRLGLAGARKTQYF	TGTGCCAGCAGATTGGGACTAGCGGGGGCCAGGAAGACCCAGTACTTC
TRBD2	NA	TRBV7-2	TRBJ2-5	CASSLDSAGGAETQYF	TGTGCCAGCAGCTTAGATTCAGCGGGGGGCGCAGAGACCCAGTACTTC
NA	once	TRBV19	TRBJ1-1	CASRGNPSTEAFF	TGTGCCAGTCGAGGGAATCCGAGCACTGAAGCTTTCTTT
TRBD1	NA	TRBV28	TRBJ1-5	CASSGQGESQPQHF	TGTGCCAGCAGCGGACAGGGCGAAAGTCAGCCCCAGCATTTT
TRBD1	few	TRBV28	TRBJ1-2	CASSLFSTGNYGYTF	TGTGCCAGCAGTTTATTTTCGACAGGGAACTATGGCTACACCTTC
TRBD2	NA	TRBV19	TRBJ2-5	CASSIASGGLETQYF	TGTGCCAGTAGTATTGCCAGCGGGGGGTTGGAGACCCAGTACTTC
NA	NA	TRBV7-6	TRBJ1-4	CASKRQGITNEKLFF	TGTGCCAGCAAAAGGCAGGGGATAACTAATGAAAAACTGTTTTTT
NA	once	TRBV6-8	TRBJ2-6	CASSYGWDPTPGANVLTF	TGTGCCAGCAGTTACGGGTGGGACCCGACTCCTGGGGCCAACGTCCTGACTTTC
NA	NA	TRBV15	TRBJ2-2	CATSSGPRESGELFF	TGTGCCACCAGCAGCGGCCCCCGAGAGAGCGGGGAGCTGTTTTTT
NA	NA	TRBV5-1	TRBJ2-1	CASSLSSYYRQRSYNEQFF	TGCGCCAGCAGCTTGTCGAGCTACTACCGACAACGCTCCTACAATGAGCAGTTCTTC
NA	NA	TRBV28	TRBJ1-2	CASSYSGAYYGYTF	TGTGCCAGCAGTTATTCAGGAGCTTACTATGGCTACACCTTC
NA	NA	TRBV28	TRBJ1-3	CASMSGILSGNTIYF	TGTGCCAGCATGTCCGGGATCCTCTCTGGAAACACCATATATTTT
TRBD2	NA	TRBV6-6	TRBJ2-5	CASDSAGREETQYF	TGTGCCAGCGATTCAGCGGGGCGGGAAGAGACCCAGTACTTC
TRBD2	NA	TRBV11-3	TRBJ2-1	CASSFGGAREQFF	TGTGCCAGCAGTTTCGGGGGGGCGAGGGAGCAGTTCTTC